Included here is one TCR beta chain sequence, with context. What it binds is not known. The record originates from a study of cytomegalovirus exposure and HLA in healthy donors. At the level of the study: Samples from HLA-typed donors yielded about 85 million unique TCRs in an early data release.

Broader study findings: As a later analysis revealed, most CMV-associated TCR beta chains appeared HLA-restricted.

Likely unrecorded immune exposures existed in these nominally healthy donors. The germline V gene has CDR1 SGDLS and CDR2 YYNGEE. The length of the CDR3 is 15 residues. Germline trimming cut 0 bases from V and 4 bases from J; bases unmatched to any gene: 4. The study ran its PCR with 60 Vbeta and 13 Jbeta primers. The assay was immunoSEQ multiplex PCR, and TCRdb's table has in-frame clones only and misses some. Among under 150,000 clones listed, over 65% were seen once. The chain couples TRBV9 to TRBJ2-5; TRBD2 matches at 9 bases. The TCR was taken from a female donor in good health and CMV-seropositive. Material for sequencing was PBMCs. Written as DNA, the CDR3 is TGTGCCAGCAGCGTAGGAAGTAGCGGGGGAGAGACCCAGTACTTC. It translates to CASSVGSSGGETQYF. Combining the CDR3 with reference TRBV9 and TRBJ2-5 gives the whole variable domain DSGVTQTPKHLITATGQRVTLRCSPRSGDLSVYWYQQSLDQGLQFLIQYYNGEERAKGNILERFSAQQFPDLHSELNLSSLELGDSALYFCASSVGSSGGETQYFGPGTRLLVL.